The 18 T cell receptor beta chains reported below all come from one sample, sequenced in a study of CD8 T cells in ankylosing spondylitis (TCRdb year 2017). Library preparation used 5' RACE. For sequencing, an Illumina HiSeq 2500 was employed. TCRdb reprocessing: public reads trimmed at Q25 with fastp, clones called with MiXCR, in-frame beta chains kept. Each CDR3 protein gets just one entry, which takes the most common genes and DNA from the rows behind it. The sample data list 250,000 or so distinct CDR3 sequences, and roughly a quarter of these were observed just once. About 0.6% of the sample rests with the top ten. The specimen sequenced was blood, either unsorted or a sorted T cell fraction (not recorded which). Receptors originate from a male donor with ankylosing spondylitis or in good health (not recorded which).

V usage is TRBV5-4 and J usage is TRBJ2-7; D is uncertain. Trimming left V 7 bases short and J 6 bases short, with 17 bases between. Germline-derived CDR1 and CDR2 are SGHNT and YYREEE (reference sequence). This CDR3 has 13 residues. As DNA, the CDR3 is TGTGCCAGCGGCCTTGGACCCTTCTGCGAGCAGTACTTC. Translating it yields CASGLGPFCEQYF.

The chain uses TRBV29-1 and TRBJ2-3; unclear D gene. Germline CDR1 SQVTM, CDR2 ANQGSEA. V dropped 4 bases and J dropped 3 bases, with 14 bases sitting between them. The CDR3 is made up of 14 amino acids. CDR3 amino acids: CSVGLRLRTDTQYF. CDR3 DNA: TGCAGCGTTGGCTTAAGGCTAAGGACAGATACGCAGTATTTT.

This clonotype has at least ten counts. V usage is TRBV5-1 and J usage is TRBJ2-3; D unclear. Germline V gene data show CDR1 as SGHRS and CDR2 as YFSETQ. With 1 base removed from V and 2 bases from J, the gap between germline ends came to 5 bases. The CDR3 has 13 amino acids. The DNA for the CDR3 is TGCGCCAGCAGCTTGACTCTCACAGATACGCAGTATTTT. Its translation: CASSLTLTDTQYF.

This clonotype has a count of ten or more. The chain combines TRBV20-1 with TRBJ2-7; D gene uncertain. Trimming stripped 2 bases from V and 6 bases from J, with 23 bases between. The V gene's germline CDR1 is DFQATT and CDR2 SNEGSKA (reference sequence). The CDR3 totals 16 residues. The CDR3 loop reads CSARSWWAGGLREQYF. The CDR3 DNA follows: TGCAGTGCTAGATCGTGGTGGGCAGGCGGCCTGCGCGAGCAGTACTTC.

The sample holds a few counts of this clonotype. V gene TRBV7-2 combines with J gene TRBJ2-3; no clear D gene. Germline V gives CDR1 SGHTA, CDR2 FQGNSA. The V gene lost 1 base and the J gene lost 4 bases, with 12 bases spanning the gap. The CDR3 has 15 residues. The CDR3 spells CASSLGGSPPDTQYF. The DNA for the CDR3 is TGTGCCAGCAGCTTAGGCGGCTCTCCCCCAGATACGCAGTATTTT.

This clonotype was seen a handful of times. The gene calls are TRBV15 and TRBJ2-3; D unresolved. Looked up from germline, CDR1 is LNHNV and CDR2 is YYDKDF (reference sequence). The length of the CDR3 is 14 residues. Trimming stripped 0 bases from V and 3 bases from J, with 7 bases between. CDR3 bases: TGTGCCACCAGCAGAGAGATGACGACAGATACGCAGTATTTT. This sequence encodes CATSREMTTDTQYF.

In its sample, this clonotype was seen a few times. The chain is built from TRBV20-1 and TRBJ2-3, with a possible D match to TRBD1 (6 bases). In germline, CDR1 is DFQATT, CDR2 SNEGSKA (reference sequence). CDR3 size: 14 residues. Trimming left V 0 bases short and J 3 bases short, with 10 bases between. CDR3 in amino acids: CSARDRGRTDTQYF. The CDR3 nucleotides read TGCAGTGCTAGAGACAGGGGAAGAACAGATACGCAGTATTTT.

This chain joins TRBV6-1 and TRBJ2-1; TRBD1 matches at 8 bases. V shed 7 bases and J 2 bases; nucleotides not matched to a gene: 10. CDR3 size: 16 residues. Germline V gives CDR1 MNHNS, CDR2 SASEGT. CDR3 sequence reads: CASTSYRQGTYNEQFF. CDR3 bases: TGTGCCAGCACCTCCTATAGACAGGGGACCTACAATGAGCAGTTCTTC.

This clonotype was observed a few times. The chain recombines TRBV20-1 with TRBJ2-3; 7 positions match TRBD2. This CDR3 is 16 amino acids long. V gave up 0 bases and J gave up 2 bases; unmatched junction bases: 8. The germline gives CDR1 DFQATT, CDR2 SNEGSKA (reference sequence). CDR3 in DNA: TGCAGTGCTAGAGATACCGGGGGGACCTTCACAGATACGCAGTATTTT. Residues: CSARDTGGTFTDTQYF.

V gene TRBV29-1 combines with J gene TRBJ1-4, with D uncertain. V was clipped by 7 bases and J by 8 bases, with 20 bases between them. CDR3 length equals 14 residues. The germline CDR1 and CDR2 sequences are SQVTM and ANQGSEA. The CDR3 here is CSARMVGLREKLFF. Written as DNA, the CDR3 is TGCAGCGCCCGCATGGTTGGGTTGCGCGAAAAACTGTTTTTT.

The J gene is TRBJ1-1, the V gene TRBV29-1; D is ambiguous. V lost 3 bases and J 6 bases, leaving 14 bases between the germline ends. Germline assignment: CDR1 SQVTM and CDR2 ANQGSEA. The CDR3 runs to 13 residues. Written as DNA, the CDR3 is TGCAGCGTTGAGTTCGGCCGGCGCCCTGAAGCTTTCTTT. The encoded protein is CSVEFGRRPEAFF.

The sample holds a few counts of this clonotype. V is TRBV12-3 or TRBV12-4 and J is TRBJ2-7, with D perhaps TRBD1 or TRBD2 (6 bases each). There are 14 residues in the CDR3. Trimming cost V 1 base and J 4 bases, with 11 bases left between them. CDR3: CASSLEGGLYEQYF. Here the CDR3 DNA reads TGTGCCAGCAGTTTAGAGGGGGGCCTGTACGAGCAGTACTTC.

This clonotype occurred once. This rearrangement joins TRBV2 to TRBJ2-3; D is ambiguous. The CDR3 contains 14 residues. The V gene's germline CDR1 is SNHLY and CDR2 FYNNEI. With 7 bases removed from V and 2 bases from J, the gap between germline ends came to 13 bases. CDR3 bases: TGTGCCAGCACCCCTGATCCCACCACAGATACGCAGTATTTT. Translating gives CASTPDPTTDTQYF. Looking up the rest from reference TRBV2 and TRBJ2-3 gives the full variable domain: EPEVTQTPSHQVTQMGQEVILRCVPISNHLYFYWYRQILGQKVEFLVSFYNNEISEKSEIFDDQFSVERPDGSNFTLKIRSTKLEDSAMYFCASTPDPTTDTQYFGPGTRLTVL.

The table lists this clonotype with many counts. The genes are TRBV12-3 or TRBV12-4 and TRBJ2-3; D is undetermined. This CDR3 is built from 15 residues. V lost 5 bases and J lost 0, with 12 bases in between. The CDR3 DNA is TGTGCCAGCAGTGGGGTGAGAGCTAGCACAGATACGCAGTATTTT. It translates to CASSGVRASTDTQYF.

This clonotype has more than one count but fewer than ten. The chain combines TRBV29-1 with TRBJ1-6, with D possibly being TRBD1 (5 bases). This CDR3 region has 13 residues. CDR1 is SQVTM, CDR2 ANQGSEA, per germline. The CDR3 is CGARSGGNSPLHF. CDR3 sequence (DNA): TGCGGGGCTAGGTCGGGGGGGAATTCACCCCTCCACTTT.

V usage is TRBV2 and J usage is TRBJ2-3, with 10 bases lining up with TRBD2. V was clipped by 8 bases and J by 1 base; unmatched bases: 6. Germline V lookup: CDR1 SNHLY, CDR2 FYNNEI. The CDR3 spans 15 residues. CDR3 DNA sequence: TGTGCCAGCCTTCCTAGCGGGGGCCGCACAGATACGCAGTATTTT. The encoded protein is CASLPSGGRTDTQYF. The whole variable domain, remainder taken from reference TRBV2 and TRBJ2-3, is EPEVTQTPSHQVTQMGQEVILRCVPISNHLYFYWYRQILGQKVEFLVSFYNNEISEKSEIFDDQFSVERPDGSNFTLKIRSTKLEDSAMYFCASLPSGGRTDTQYFGPGTRLTVL.

This clonotype was counted ten times or more. This chain connects TRBV29-1 to TRBJ1-1; D is unresolved. The CDR3 runs 10 residues. With 4 bases removed from V and 8 bases from J, the gap between germline ends came to 8 bases. Looked up from germline, CDR1 is SQVTM and CDR2 is ANQGSEA. The CDR3 sequence is CSVAHSEAFF. The CDR3 DNA is TGCAGCGTTGCGCACTCCGAAGCTTTCTTT. Together with reference TRBV29-1 and TRBJ1-1, the CDR3 gives the full variable domain: SAVISQKPSRDICQRGTSLTIQCQVDSQVTMMFWYRQQPGQSLTLIATANQGSEATYESGFVIDKFPISRPNLTFSTLTVSNMSPEDSSIYLCSVAHSEAFFGQGTRLTVV.

This clonotype was detected ten times or more. The rearrangement joins TRBV20-1 to TRBJ2-3, with 7 positions matching TRBD2. The junction had 12 bases not matched to a gene; V was cut back by 6 bases and J by 3 bases. This CDR3 spans 15 amino acids. Germline V gene lookup returns CDR1 DFQATT and CDR2 SNEGSKA (reference sequence). DNA of the CDR3: TGCAGTGCCCGCCCCCGGGGGGTCCCGACAGATACGCAGTATTTT. Its protein product is CSARPRGVPTDTQYF.